These T cell receptor beta chains were read from a single sample in a study of blood T cell repertoires in COVID-19. Clones were sequenced by immunoSEQ multiplex PCR, and TCRdb holds only the in-frame ones, with some missing. This table has just over 15,000 clones, around 80% appearing once. Source material: peripheral blood. These receptors were collected from a human donor in a cohort sampled during active COVID-19. Both conserved end residues are part of each CDR3. The order of the fields is D gene, clone size, J gene, V gene, CDR3 DNA, CDR3 protein. D genes are given only for firm matches. Some rows have no size entry. The others give once, few or many, or a class for an expanded clone.

NA,NA,TRBJ2-5,TRBV29-1,TGCAGCGTTGTGGAGGGGTGGGGGTTCGGGGAGACCCAGTACTTC,CSVVEGWGFGETQYF
TRBD2,NA,TRBJ2-2,TRBV5-4,TGTGCCAGCAGCCAATCAACAGCGGGAGTCTCCGGGGAGCTGTTTTTT,CASSQSTAGVSGELFF
TRBD2,few,TRBJ2-3,TRBV7-8,TGTGCCAGCAGCTTCGGACTAGCGGGGGCTTGGCGAGATACGCAGTATTTT,CASSFGLAGAWRDTQYF
NA,NA,TRBJ2-5,TRBV29-1,TGCAGCGTTGATAGTGGGGCCCACCAGGGGACCCAGTACTTC,CSVDSGAHQGTQYF
TRBD2,NA,TRBJ2-7,TRBV27,TGTGCCAGCAGTTTATTGGCGGGAGGGCCCCTCGAGCAGTACTTC,CASSLLAGGPLEQYF
TRBD1,once,TRBJ1-1,TRBV19,TGTGCCAGTACCAGGGACAGGATAAACACTGAAGCTTTCTTT,CASTRDRINTEAFF
NA,NA,TRBJ2-1,TRBV4-3,TGCGCCAGCAGCCAAGATAAAACAGTAAAGCAGTTCTTC,CASSQDKTVKQFF
NA,NA,TRBJ2-1,TRBV28,TGTGCCAGCACCTCCTCGGGGATCCAGAGCTCCTACAATGAGCAGTTCTTC,CASTSSGIQSSYNEQFF
TRBD1,once,TRBJ1-5,TRBV2,TGTGCCAGCAGTGAACGACAGGGGAGCCAGCCCCAGCATTTT,CASSERQGSQPQHF
TRBD1,once,TRBJ2-1,TRBV9,TGTGCCAGCAGCGTAGAGGGGGACAGTTACAATGAGCAGTTCTTC,CASSVEGDSYNEQFF
NA,NA,TRBJ2-7,TRBV6-2/TRBV6-3,TGTGCCAGCAGTTATTCTCTGGGGGGTCCCCGAGCGTTTGGAGAGCAGTACTTC,CASSYSLGGPRAFGEQYF
NA,NA,TRBJ1-1,TRBV6-2/TRBV6-3,TGTGCCAGCAGCCAGGGAAGGGGGACTGAAGCTTTCTTT,CASSQGRGTEAFF
TRBD1,NA,TRBJ1-2,TRBV28,TGTGCCAGCGCTGACAGGGGATACCGATCTTTCTATGGCTACACCTTC,CASADRGYRSFYGYTF
NA,NA,TRBJ1-2,TRBV6-5,TGTGCCAGCACGACCAGGGGATTAGGAGGCTACACCTTC,CASTTRGLGGYTF
TRBD1,NA,TRBJ1-3,TRBV6-5,TGTGCCAGCAGCCCCGGGACAGGACGGAGCACCATATATTTT,CASSPGTGRSTIYF
NA,NA,TRBJ2-3,TRBV10-3,TGTGCCATCAGTCCCGGTGGAGATACGCAGTATTTT,CAISPGGDTQYF